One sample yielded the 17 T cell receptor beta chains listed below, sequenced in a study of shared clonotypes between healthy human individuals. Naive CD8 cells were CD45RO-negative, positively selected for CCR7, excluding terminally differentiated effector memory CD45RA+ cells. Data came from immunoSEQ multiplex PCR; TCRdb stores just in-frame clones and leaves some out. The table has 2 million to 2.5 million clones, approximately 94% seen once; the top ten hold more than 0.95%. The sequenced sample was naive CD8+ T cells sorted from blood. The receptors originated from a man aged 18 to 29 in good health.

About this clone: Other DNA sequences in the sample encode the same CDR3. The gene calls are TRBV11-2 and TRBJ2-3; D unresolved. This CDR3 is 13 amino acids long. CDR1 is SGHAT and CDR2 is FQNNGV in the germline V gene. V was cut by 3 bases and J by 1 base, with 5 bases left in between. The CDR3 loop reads CASSFGGTDTQYF. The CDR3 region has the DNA TGTGCCAGCAGCTTCGGAGGCACAGATACGCAGTATTTT.

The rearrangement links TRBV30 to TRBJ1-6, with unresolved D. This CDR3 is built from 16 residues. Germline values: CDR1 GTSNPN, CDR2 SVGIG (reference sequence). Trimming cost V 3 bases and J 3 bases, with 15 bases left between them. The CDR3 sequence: CAWSVTAGYYNSPLHF. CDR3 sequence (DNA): TGTGCCTGGAGCGTAACTGCGGGGTACTATAATTCACCCCTCCACTTT.

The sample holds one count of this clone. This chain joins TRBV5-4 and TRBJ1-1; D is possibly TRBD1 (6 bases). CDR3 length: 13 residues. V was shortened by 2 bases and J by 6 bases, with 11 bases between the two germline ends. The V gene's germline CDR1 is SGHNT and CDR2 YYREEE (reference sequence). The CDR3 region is CASSFGGRAEAFF. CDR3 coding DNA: TGTGCCAGCAGCTTTGGGGGGCGGGCTGAAGCTTTCTTT.

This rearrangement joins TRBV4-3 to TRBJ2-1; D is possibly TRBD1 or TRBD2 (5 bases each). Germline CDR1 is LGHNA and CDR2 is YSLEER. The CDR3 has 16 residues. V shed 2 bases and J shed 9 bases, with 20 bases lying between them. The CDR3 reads CASSQQDRAAGSEQFF. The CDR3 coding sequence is TGCGCCAGCAGCCAACAAGACCGGGCCGCAGGGAGTGAGCAGTTCTTC.

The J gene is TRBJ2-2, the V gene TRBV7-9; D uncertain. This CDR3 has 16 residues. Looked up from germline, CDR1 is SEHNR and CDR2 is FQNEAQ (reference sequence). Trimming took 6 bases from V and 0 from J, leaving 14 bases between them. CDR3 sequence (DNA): TGTGCCAGCAGGGTGGCCGCGGAGACGAACACCGGGGAGCTGTTTTTT. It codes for CASRVAAETNTGELFF.

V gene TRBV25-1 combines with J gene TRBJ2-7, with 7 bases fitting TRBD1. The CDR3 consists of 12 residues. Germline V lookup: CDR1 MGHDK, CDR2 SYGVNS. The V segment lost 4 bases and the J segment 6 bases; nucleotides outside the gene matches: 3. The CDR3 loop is CASSVYRGEQYF. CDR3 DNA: TGTGCCAGCAGTGTTTACAGGGGCGAGCAGTACTTC.

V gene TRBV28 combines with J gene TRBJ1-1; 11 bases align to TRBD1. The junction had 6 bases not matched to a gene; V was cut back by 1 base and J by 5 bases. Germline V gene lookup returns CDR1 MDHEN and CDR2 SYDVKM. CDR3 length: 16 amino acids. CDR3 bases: TGTGCCAGCAGTTTATCCGGGACAGGGGGAGGGACTGAAGCTTTCTTT. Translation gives CASSLSGTGGGTEAFF.

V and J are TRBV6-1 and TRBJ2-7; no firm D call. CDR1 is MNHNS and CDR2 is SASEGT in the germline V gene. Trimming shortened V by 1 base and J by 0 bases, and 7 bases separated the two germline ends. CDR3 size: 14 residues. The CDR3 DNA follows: TGTGCCAGCAGTGAAGGCATGAGCTCCTACGAGCAGTACTTC. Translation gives CASSEGMSSYEQYF.

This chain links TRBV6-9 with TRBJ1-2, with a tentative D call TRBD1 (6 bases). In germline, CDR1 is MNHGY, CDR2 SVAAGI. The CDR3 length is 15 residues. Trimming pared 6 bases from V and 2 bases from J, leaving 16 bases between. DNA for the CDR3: TGTGCCAGCAGACGTGGACAGCACAGAAACTATGGCTACACCTTC. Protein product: CASRRGQHRNYGYTF.

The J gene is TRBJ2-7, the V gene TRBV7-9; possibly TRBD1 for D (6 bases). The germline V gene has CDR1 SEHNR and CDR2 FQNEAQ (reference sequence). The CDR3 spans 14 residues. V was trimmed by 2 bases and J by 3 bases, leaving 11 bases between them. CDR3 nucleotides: TGTGCCAGCAGCTTACCAGGGGCCTACTACGAGCAGTACTTC. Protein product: CASSLPGAYYEQYF.

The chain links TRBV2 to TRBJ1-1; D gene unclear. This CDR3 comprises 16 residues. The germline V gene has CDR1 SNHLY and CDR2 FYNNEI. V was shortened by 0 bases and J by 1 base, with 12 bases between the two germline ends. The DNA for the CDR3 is TGTGCCAGCAGTGAAGCGCTTCTCGGGGAGAACACTGAAGCTTTCTTT. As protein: CASSEALLGENTEAFF. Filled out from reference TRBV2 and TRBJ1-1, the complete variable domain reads EPEVTQTPSHQVTQMGQEVILRCVPISNHLYFYWYRQILGQKVEFLVSFYNNEISEKSEIFDDQFSVERPDGSNFTLKIRSTKLEDSAMYFCASSEALLGENTEAFFGQGTRLTVV.

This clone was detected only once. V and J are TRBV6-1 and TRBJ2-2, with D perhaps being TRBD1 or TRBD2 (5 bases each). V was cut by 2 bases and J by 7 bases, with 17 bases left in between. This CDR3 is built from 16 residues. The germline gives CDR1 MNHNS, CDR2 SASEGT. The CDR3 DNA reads TGTGCCAGCAGTGAAACACGCGGATGGGGGTACGGGGAGCTGTTTTTT. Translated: CASSETRGWGYGELFF.

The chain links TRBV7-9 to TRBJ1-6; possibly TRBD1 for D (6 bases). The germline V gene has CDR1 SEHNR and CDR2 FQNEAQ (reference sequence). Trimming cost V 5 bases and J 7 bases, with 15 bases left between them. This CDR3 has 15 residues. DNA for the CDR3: TGTGCCAGCAGCGGAAGGACAGTGCCGAATTCACCCCTCCACTTT. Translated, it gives CASSGRTVPNSPLHF.

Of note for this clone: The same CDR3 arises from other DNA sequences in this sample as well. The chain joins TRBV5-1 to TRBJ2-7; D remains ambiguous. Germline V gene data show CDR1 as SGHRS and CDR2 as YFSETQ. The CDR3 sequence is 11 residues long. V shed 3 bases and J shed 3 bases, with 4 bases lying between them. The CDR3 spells CASSSDYEQYF. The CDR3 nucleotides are TGCGCCAGCAGCTCGGACTACGAGCAGTACTTC.

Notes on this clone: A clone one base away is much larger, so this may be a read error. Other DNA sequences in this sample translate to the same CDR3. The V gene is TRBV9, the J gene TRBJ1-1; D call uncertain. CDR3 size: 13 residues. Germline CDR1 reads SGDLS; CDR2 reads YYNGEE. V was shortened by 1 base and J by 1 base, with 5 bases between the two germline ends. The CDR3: CASSVSGNTEAFF. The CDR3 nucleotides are TGTGCCAGCAGCGTAAGCGGGAACACTGAAGCTTTCTTT.

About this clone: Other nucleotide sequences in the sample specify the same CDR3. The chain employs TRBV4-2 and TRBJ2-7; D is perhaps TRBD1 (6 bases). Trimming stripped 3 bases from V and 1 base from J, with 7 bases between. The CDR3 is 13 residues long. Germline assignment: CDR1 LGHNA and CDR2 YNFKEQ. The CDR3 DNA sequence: TGTGCCAGCAGCCACAGGGGTTCCTACGAGCAGTACTTC. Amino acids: CASSHRGSYEQYF.

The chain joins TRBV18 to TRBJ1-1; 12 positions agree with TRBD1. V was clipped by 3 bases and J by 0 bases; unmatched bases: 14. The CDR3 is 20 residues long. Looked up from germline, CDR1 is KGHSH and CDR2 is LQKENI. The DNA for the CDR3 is TGTGCCAGCTCACCTGTCCCGGGACAGGGGGCCGTGGCCTTGAACACTGAAGCTTTCTTT. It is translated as CASSPVPGQGAVALNTEAFF. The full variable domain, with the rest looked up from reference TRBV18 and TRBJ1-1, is NAGVMQNPRHLVRRRGQEARLRCSPMKGHSHVYWYRQLPEEGLKFMVYLQKENIIDESGMPKERFSAEFPKEGPSILRIQQVVRGDSAAYFCASSPVPGQGAVALNTEAFFGQGTRLTVV.